The following is a T cell receptor beta chain sequence with its context. Recruits, aged roughly 18 to 95 years, lived in 20 to 30 US areas. Repertoires were generated with immunoSEQ multiplex PCR, while TCRdb's copy carries only in-frame clones and drops some. The sample yields hundreds of thousands of clones, roughly nine tenths seen once. This sample is drawn from a study of blood T cell repertoires in COVID-19. CDR3 length: 16 amino acids. The V gene's germline CDR1 is SGHNT and CDR2 YYREEE (reference sequence). V lost 0 bases and J lost 3, with 10 bases in between. The TCR was taken from a young man who had recovered from COVID-19. The chain has TRBV5-4 and TRBJ2-6; possibly TRBD2 for D (6 bases). The sample consisted of PBMCs or T cells enriched from blood (not recorded which). The CDR3 here is CASSLERGSGANVLTF. In nucleotides, the CDR3 is TGTGCCAGCAGCTTGGAACGGGGGAGTGGGGCCAACGTCCTGACTTTC.